This T cell receptor beta chain was sequenced for a study of neoadjuvant anti-PD-1 for oral cavity cancer. Study-wide background: Patients without progression received a fourth nivolumab dose around day 43, then surgical resection on days 50-56.

Blood libraries mostly used roughly 0.5 ug genomic DNA, six replicates each. This table comes from immunoSEQ multiplex PCR, and its TCRdb copy is limited to in-frame clones, with some not included. The sample gives over 25,000 clones, almost 80% of which show up once; 3% to 4% is in the top ten. Findings and caveats of the study: With three patients per group, TCR findings need larger cohorts.

As to this clone: What it recognizes is unknown.

As for time point: after neoadjuvant nivolumab, at surgical resection. Cohort: HPV-negative, locally advanced oral cavity squamous cell carcinoma patients. CDR3 size: 17 residues. Trimming removed 0 bases from V and 3 bases from J, with 15 bases in between. CDR1 and CDR2 from the germline V gene are SGHAT and FQNNGV. The receptor was isolated from a person aged 35 to 85 with oral cavity squamous cell carcinoma. The chain combines TRBV11-2 with TRBJ2-1; weak D call: TRBD2 (5 bases). This specimen consisted of PBMCs, obtained after nivolumab (anti-PD-1) treatment. The CDR3 DNA reads TGTGCCAGCAGCTTAGATCCGGGGTACTCACGCTACAATGAGCAGTTCTTC. Translation: CASSLDPGYSRYNEQFF.